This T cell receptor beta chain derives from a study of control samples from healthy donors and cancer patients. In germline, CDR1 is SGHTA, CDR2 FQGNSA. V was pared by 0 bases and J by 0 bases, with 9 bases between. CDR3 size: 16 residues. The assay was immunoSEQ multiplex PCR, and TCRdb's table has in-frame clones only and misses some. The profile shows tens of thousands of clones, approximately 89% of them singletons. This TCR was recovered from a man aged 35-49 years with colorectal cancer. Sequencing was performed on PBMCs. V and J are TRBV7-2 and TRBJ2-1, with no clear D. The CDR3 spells CASSLAFLISYNEQFF. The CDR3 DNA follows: TGTGCCAGCAGCTTAGCTTTCTTGATCTCCTACAATGAGCAGTTCTTC.